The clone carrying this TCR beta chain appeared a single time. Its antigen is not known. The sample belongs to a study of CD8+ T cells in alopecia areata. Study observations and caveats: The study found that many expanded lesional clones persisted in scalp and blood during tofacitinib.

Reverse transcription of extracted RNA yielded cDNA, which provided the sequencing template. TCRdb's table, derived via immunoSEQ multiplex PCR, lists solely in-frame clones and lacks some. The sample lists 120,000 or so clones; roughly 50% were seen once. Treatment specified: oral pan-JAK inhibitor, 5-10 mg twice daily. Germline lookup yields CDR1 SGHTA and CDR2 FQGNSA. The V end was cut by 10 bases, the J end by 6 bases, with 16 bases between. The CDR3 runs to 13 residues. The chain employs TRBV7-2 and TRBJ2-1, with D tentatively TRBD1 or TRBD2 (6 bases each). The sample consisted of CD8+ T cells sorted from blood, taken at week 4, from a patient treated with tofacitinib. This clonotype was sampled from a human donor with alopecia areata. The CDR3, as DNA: TGTGCCACGAGGACTATAGGGGGCAATGAGCAGTTCTTC. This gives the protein CATRTIGGNEQFF.